This T cell receptor beta chain was captured by sequencing in a study of blood T cell repertoires in COVID-19. Study overall: In each case, the material was cDNA or gDNA derived from T cells, B-cell-depleted T cells, or PBMCs.

The CDR3 extends over 15 amino acids. Germline V CDR1 and CDR2: LGHDT, YNNKEL (reference sequence). V dropped 0 bases and J dropped 4; count of bases not matched to a gene: 3. Original methodology: Nucleated cell number was recorded as an estimate derived from reference gene primer amplification. Profiling relied on immunoSEQ multiplex PCR, and the TCRdb table lists in-frame clones only, not all of them. The V and J calls and the clone size are those of that table, but D and trimming were determined from the DNA. This sample has over 100,000 clones, with 65% to 90% found just once. The source is an elderly man with acute or convalescent COVID-19. Sequenced sample: peripheral blood. The chain recombines TRBV3-1 (or the pseudogene TRBV3-2) with TRBJ1-5; 7 nucleotides match TRBD1. The CDR3 here is CASSQEAGGNQPQHF. DNA of the CDR3: TGTGCCAGCAGCCAAGAAGCAGGGGGGAATCAGCCCCAGCATTTT.